This T cell receptor (beta chain) originates from a study of blood T cell repertoires in COVID-19 (TCRdb year 2020). Notes on the research overall: Collaborator samples came from the United States, Italy and Spain and covered acute and convalescent phases of COVID-19. HLA class I and class II types, where available, came from metadata supplied by the sample provider rather than from assay-based typing. The repertoires were released in a freely available public database meant as a resource for research on the immune response to SARS-CoV-2. Subjects who had been exposed to COVID-19, were actively infected with it, or had recovered from it provided the deeply sampled blood TCRbeta repertoires that made up the dataset. The samples were drawn from the first 160 participants of the ongoing ImmuneRACE study and from some 1,300 subjects provided by 6 global collaborators. Sample metadata almost always included a de-identified subject ID, COVID-19 status, age in years and sex. The material from the prospective study consisted of cDNA or gDNA derived from T cells, B-cell-depleted T cells, or PBMCs.

Overall study results and their limits: How much clinical and demographic metadata was included differed by source and by participant, and the metadata was provided uncurated.

TCRbeta CDR3 regions were amplified from genomic DNA using the immunoSEQ Assay, a bias-controlled multiplex PCR. Concerning the study's data processing: Nucleated cell counts per sample were estimated from amplification of reference gene primers within the assay. To quantify the absolute abundance of each unique TCRbeta CDR3 rearrangement, sequence reads were collapsed and filtered. For each sample, productive Simpson clonality was calculated by taking the square root of Simpson's diversity index across productive rearrangements. TCRdb mirrors the immuneACCESS table, restricted to in-frame sequences. Some clones are absent from its copies; in checked studies, under half trace to an unresolved V gene, and the reason for the others is unknown. D and trimming were read from the DNA, whereas the V and J calls and clone size are those reported in that table. The sample records around 260,000 clones, more than 75% of which are singletons. The top ten constitute 2.3% of the sample.

CDR1 and CDR2 were assigned from the germline V gene as MDHEN and SYDVKM. Reading from cysteine to phenylalanine, the CDR3 counts 12 amino acids. Only the CDR3 DNA is retained, 36 bases long and in frame from the first base. V lost 7 bases and J lost 4 bases; the stretch between them is 8 bases long. About this clone: What antigen it recognizes has not been identified. No quality values exist for individual bases; no much larger clone is one base distant.

The collaborating institutions used their own protocols to collect whole blood in K2EDTA tubes. For TCRbeta analysis, collaborators shipped samples in one of three forms: frozen whole blood, isolated PBMCs, or DNA extracted from either of those sample types. The sequenced sample consisted of peripheral blood. This TCR derives from a woman aged 45-65 years with acute or convalescent COVID-19. This sequence uses TRBV28 and TRBJ2-4; D gene: possibly TRBD1, on 6 matching bases. The DNA is TGTGCCAGCAACGGACAGAAAAACATTCAGTACTTC. Its protein is CASNGQKNIQYF.